This entry lists 24 T cell receptor beta chains sequenced from one sample in a study of CD8+CD57+ T cells in acquired aplastic anemia. Patients picked for sequencing had shown CD8+CD57+ cell expansion detected by flow cytometry. The study profiled TCR beta VDJ and CDR3 using genomic DNA as template. TCRdb itself ran the reads through MiXCR, one entry per CDR3 protein. This sample yields about 160,000 distinct CDR3 sequences, of which around half are seen a single time; about 2.8% belongs to the top ten. The sample taken for sequencing was sorted CD4+, CD8+, or CD8+CD57+ T cells (not recorded which) from PBMCs. All receptors come from a human donor with aplastic anemia.

At least ten counts were recorded for this clonotype. The chain joins TRBV5-8 to TRBJ1-1; TRBD1 matches at 7 bases. The CDR3 runs 17 residues. V was pared by 1 base and J by 0 bases, with 9 bases of the junction left unmatched. The germline V gene has CDR1 SGHTS and CDR2 YDEGEE. The CDR3 region is CASSLTGTATMNTEAFF. CDR3 coding DNA: TGTGCCAGCAGCTTGACCGGGACAGCAACAATGAACACTGAAGCTTTCTTT.

V usage is TRBV3-1 and J usage is TRBJ2-6; D gene uncertain. The length of the CDR3 is 16 residues. From germline, CDR1 is LGHDT and CDR2 YNNKEL (reference sequence). Trimming pared 1 base from V and 0 bases from J, leaving 7 bases between. CDR3 sequence reads: CASSQGTDSGANVLTF. The CDR3 coding sequence is TGTGCCAGCAGCCAAGGAACAGACTCTGGGGCCAACGTCCTGACTTTC.

CDR3 loop: CASSVDIGNTIYF. In DNA, the CDR3 is TGTGCCAGCAGCGTAGATATCGGAAACACCATATATTTT. The chain links TRBV9 to TRBJ1-3, with D hard to call. The V and J ends lost 0 bases and 4 bases respectively, with 5 bases between them. Germline V gene sequence: CDR1 SGDLS, CDR2 YYNGEE. The CDR3 totals 13 residues. The complete variable domain, with remaining parts taken from reference TRBV9 and TRBJ1-3, reads DSGVTQTPKHLITATGQRVTLRCSPRSGDLSVYWYQQSLDQGLQFLIQYYNGEERAKGNILERFSAQQFPDLHSELNLSSLELGDSALYFCASSVDIGNTIYFGEGSWLTVV.

Concerning this clonotype itself: This may be a read error: a much more frequent sequence differs by one nucleotide. The chain employs TRBV6-1 and TRBJ1-2; the D gene is possibly TRBD1 (5 bases). Deletions cut 5 bases from V and 7 bases from J, with 11 bases between. The CDR3 consists of 12 residues. Looked up from germline, CDR1 is MNHNS and CDR2 is SASEGT. CDR3 in DNA: TGTGCCAGCAGTCCGGACATGGGTGGCTACACCTTC. Its translation: CASSPDMGGYTF.

V is TRBV6-6 and J is TRBJ2-6; D gene ambiguous. CDR1 is MNHNY and CDR2 is SVGAGI in the germline V gene (reference sequence). This CDR3 comprises 9 residues. V was pared by 2 bases and J by 15 bases, with 2 bases between. DNA of the CDR3: TGTGCCAGCAGTTACGACCTGACTTTC. Encoded protein: CASSYDLTF.

The genes are TRBV9 and TRBJ2-3, with D maybe TRBD1 (6 bases). Germline CDR1 is SGDLS and CDR2 is YYNGEE. V lost 0 bases and J 6 bases, leaving 14 bases between the germline ends. This CDR3 contains 15 residues. CDR3 amino acids: CASSVGTALPDTQYF. DNA of the CDR3: TGTGCCAGCAGCGTAGGGACAGCCCTGCCGGATACGCAGTATTTT.

The chain recombines TRBV19 with TRBJ2-5; a possible D gene is TRBD1 (5 bases). The germline V gene encodes CDR1 LNHDA and CDR2 SQIVND (reference sequence). V lost 8 bases and J 3 bases, leaving 7 bases between the germline ends. The CDR3 runs to 11 residues. The CDR3 is CASRREETQYF. CDR3 coding DNA: TGTGCCAGTCGCAGGGAAGAGACCCAGTACTTC.

The DNA of the CDR3 is TGTGCCAGCAGCTATACACAGGAGCAGTACTTC. This encodes CASSYTQEQYF. This rearrangement joins TRBV7-9 to TRBJ2-7, with unresolved D. Germline-derived CDR1 and CDR2 are SEHNR and FQNEAQ (reference sequence). V was shortened by 4 bases and J by 7 bases, with 8 bases between the two germline ends. The CDR3 has 11 amino acids.

This clonotype appeared a single time. Given a much more abundant clone one base away, this may be a read error. The chain uses TRBV11-1 and TRBJ2-1; 10 bases line up with TRBD1. The CDR3 spans 16 residues. CDR1 is SGHAT, CDR2 FQDESV, per germline (reference sequence). The J segment lost 6 bases and the V segment lost 8 bases, leaving 13 bases of the junction unmatched. The CDR3 spells CASGRDRGFLGNEQFF. CDR3 bases: TGTGCCAGCGGCCGGGACAGGGGATTTTTGGGCAATGAGCAGTTCTTC.

The chain couples TRBV20-1 to TRBJ1-4; D perhaps matches TRBD1 (6 bases). The CDR3 is 17 amino acids. Germline CDR1 and CDR2: DFQATT and SNEGSKA (reference sequence). Trimming cost V 0 bases and J 3 bases, with 17 bases left between them. The CDR3 DNA sequence: TGCAGTGCTAGAGAGTATGGCCGGGGGCGACCTAATGAAAAACTGTTTTTT. It specifies CSAREYGRGRPNEKLFF.

The sample holds a few counts of this clonotype. This chain joins TRBV29-1 and TRBJ2-2; D is uncertain. Germline V CDR1 and CDR2: SQVTM, ANQGSEA. The V and J ends lost 8 bases and 3 bases respectively, with 19 bases between them. CDR3 length: 15 amino acids. CDR3 in amino acids: CSPRAYFRYTGELFF. The DNA for the CDR3 is TGCAGCCCCCGGGCGTACTTTCGGTACACCGGGGAGCTGTTTTTT.

The chain recombines TRBV9 with TRBJ2-7; TRBD1 agrees at 11 bases. Germline CDR1 is SGDLS and CDR2 is YYNGEE. CDR3 length equals 15 residues. V trimming: 3 bases; J trimming: 5 bases; junction bases outside the gene matches: 7. The CDR3 DNA is TGTGCCAGCAGCGGTGCCGGGACAGGGGGGGACGAGCAGTACTTC. Translating gives CASSGAGTGGDEQYF.

This clonotype was seen many times. This chain joins TRBV9 and TRBJ1-1; TRBD1 is a possible D gene (6 bases). CDR1 and CDR2 (germline): SGDLS, YYNGEE. Trimming removed 0 bases from V and 4 bases from J, with 13 bases in between. The CDR3 is 15 residues long. In nucleotides, the CDR3 is TGTGCCAGCAGCGTAGACAGGGCGAGGGGCACTGAAGCTTTCTTT. Amino acid sequence: CASSVDRARGTEAFF.

This clonotype was picked up many times. The rearrangement joins TRBV19 to TRBJ1-4; possibly TRBD1 for D (6 bases). The CDR3 contains 15 residues. Trimming removed 7 bases from V and 4 bases from J, with 16 bases in between. From germline, CDR1 is LNHDA and CDR2 SQIVND (reference sequence). The CDR3 is CASIGGGANNEKLFF. The CDR3 DNA is TGTGCCAGTATCGGGGGGGGGGCGAATAATGAAAAACTGTTTTTT.

The chain combines TRBV24-1 with TRBJ2-1, with TRBD2 matching over 13 bases. CDR1 and CDR2 from the germline V gene are KGHDR and SFDVKD. V shed 3 bases, J shed 4 bases, and the junction held 5 bases outside the gene matches. The CDR3 spans 17 residues. The CDR3 region has the DNA TGTGCCACCAGTGATAAAACTAGCGGGAGGGCTTACAATGAGCAGTTCTTC. This translates into CATSDKTSGRAYNEQFF.

This chain joins TRBV15 and TRBJ2-7; 11 nucleotides line up with TRBD2. Trimming took 4 bases from V and 5 from J; bases not matched to a gene: 7. Germline V gene sequence: CDR1 LNHNV, CDR2 YYDKDF (reference sequence). The CDR3 contains 15 residues. The chain's CDR3 is CATSMLAGGSNEQYF. The CDR3 DNA reads TGTGCCACCAGCATGCTAGCGGGAGGATCTAACGAGCAGTACTTC.

The chain has TRBV19 and TRBJ2-1, with D possibly TRBD1 on 5 matching bases. The CDR3 extends over 15 amino acids. From germline, CDR1 is LNHDA and CDR2 SQIVND (reference sequence). Trimming cost V 3 bases and J 0 bases, with 9 bases left between them. The CDR3 DNA is TGTGCCAGTAGTATTGGACAAAGCTCCTACAATGAGCAGTTCTTC. This translates into CASSIGQSSYNEQFF.

This clonotype was seen many times. V gene TRBV7-3 combines with J gene TRBJ2-3; 7 bases align to TRBD2. This CDR3 comprises 16 residues. Losses at the gene ends were 2 bases for V and 3 bases for J; bases not matched to a gene: 8. Germline V gene data show CDR1 as SGHTA and CDR2 as FQGTGA. Written as DNA, the CDR3 is TGTGCCAGCAGCTTATCGGGCGGGAGCGGTACAGATACGCAGTATTTT. This encodes CASSLSGGSGTDTQYF.

The chain has TRBV19 and TRBJ1-1, with D perhaps TRBD1 (5 bases). The V and J ends lost 6 bases and 5 bases respectively, with 10 bases between them. The CDR3 loop spans 12 amino acids. Looked up from germline, CDR1 is LNHDA and CDR2 is SQIVND (reference sequence). The chain's CDR3 is CASRMGGTEAFF. The CDR3 DNA reads TGTGCCAGTAGAATGGGGGGGACTGAAGCTTTCTTT.

At least ten counts were recorded for this clonotype. The genes are TRBV7-9 and TRBJ2-7; D tentatively fits TRBD1 or TRBD2 (5 bases each). The CDR3 consists of 13 residues. The V gene lost 3 bases and the J gene lost 5 bases, with 11 bases spanning the gap. Per germline, CDR1 SEHNR and CDR2 FQNEAQ (reference sequence). The CDR3 nucleotides are TGTGCCAGCAGCTTGGTTAAGGGACACGAGCAGTACTTC. The encoded protein is CASSLVKGHEQYF.

The V and J genes are TRBV7-2 and TRBJ2-7; a weak D match, TRBD1 (5 bases). Germline V gene lookup returns CDR1 SGHTA and CDR2 FQGNSA. The CDR3 contains 12 residues. V gave up 4 bases and J gave up 3 bases, with 7 bases separating them. As DNA, the CDR3 is TGTGCCAGCAGCTCGGACAACTACGAGCAGTACTTC. It yields the protein CASSSDNYEQYF.

The gene calls are TRBV29-1 and TRBJ2-3, with 13 nucleotides matching TRBD2. Germline CDR1 and CDR2: SQVTM and ANQGSEA. This CDR3 spans 16 amino acids. The junction had 10 bases not matched to a gene; V was cut back by 6 bases and J by 4 bases. The CDR3 is CSVLGTSGMLADTQYF. DNA for the CDR3: TGCAGCGTACTTGGGACTAGCGGGATGTTGGCAGATACGCAGTATTTT.

The rearrangement joins TRBV7-8 to TRBJ1-1; TRBD1 matches at 7 bases. Germline loops: CDR1 SGHVS, CDR2 FQNEAQ. This CDR3 contains 14 residues. V shed 5 bases and J 4 bases; nucleotides not matched to a gene: 7. This CDR3 reads CASSLEGAGTEAFF. The CDR3 DNA reads as TGTGCCAGCAGCCTTGAGGGGGCTGGCACTGAAGCTTTCTTT.

At least ten counts were recorded for this clonotype. The V and J genes are TRBV20-1 and TRBJ2-7; 8 nucleotides match TRBD1. Trimming removed 6 bases from V and 3 bases from J; junction bases left unmatched: 4. The CDR3 length is 12 residues. The germline V gene has CDR1 DFQATT and CDR2 SNEGSKA (reference sequence). The CDR3 loop reads CSAAGTGYEQYF. Here the CDR3 DNA reads TGCAGTGCCGCCGGGACAGGCTACGAGCAGTACTTC.